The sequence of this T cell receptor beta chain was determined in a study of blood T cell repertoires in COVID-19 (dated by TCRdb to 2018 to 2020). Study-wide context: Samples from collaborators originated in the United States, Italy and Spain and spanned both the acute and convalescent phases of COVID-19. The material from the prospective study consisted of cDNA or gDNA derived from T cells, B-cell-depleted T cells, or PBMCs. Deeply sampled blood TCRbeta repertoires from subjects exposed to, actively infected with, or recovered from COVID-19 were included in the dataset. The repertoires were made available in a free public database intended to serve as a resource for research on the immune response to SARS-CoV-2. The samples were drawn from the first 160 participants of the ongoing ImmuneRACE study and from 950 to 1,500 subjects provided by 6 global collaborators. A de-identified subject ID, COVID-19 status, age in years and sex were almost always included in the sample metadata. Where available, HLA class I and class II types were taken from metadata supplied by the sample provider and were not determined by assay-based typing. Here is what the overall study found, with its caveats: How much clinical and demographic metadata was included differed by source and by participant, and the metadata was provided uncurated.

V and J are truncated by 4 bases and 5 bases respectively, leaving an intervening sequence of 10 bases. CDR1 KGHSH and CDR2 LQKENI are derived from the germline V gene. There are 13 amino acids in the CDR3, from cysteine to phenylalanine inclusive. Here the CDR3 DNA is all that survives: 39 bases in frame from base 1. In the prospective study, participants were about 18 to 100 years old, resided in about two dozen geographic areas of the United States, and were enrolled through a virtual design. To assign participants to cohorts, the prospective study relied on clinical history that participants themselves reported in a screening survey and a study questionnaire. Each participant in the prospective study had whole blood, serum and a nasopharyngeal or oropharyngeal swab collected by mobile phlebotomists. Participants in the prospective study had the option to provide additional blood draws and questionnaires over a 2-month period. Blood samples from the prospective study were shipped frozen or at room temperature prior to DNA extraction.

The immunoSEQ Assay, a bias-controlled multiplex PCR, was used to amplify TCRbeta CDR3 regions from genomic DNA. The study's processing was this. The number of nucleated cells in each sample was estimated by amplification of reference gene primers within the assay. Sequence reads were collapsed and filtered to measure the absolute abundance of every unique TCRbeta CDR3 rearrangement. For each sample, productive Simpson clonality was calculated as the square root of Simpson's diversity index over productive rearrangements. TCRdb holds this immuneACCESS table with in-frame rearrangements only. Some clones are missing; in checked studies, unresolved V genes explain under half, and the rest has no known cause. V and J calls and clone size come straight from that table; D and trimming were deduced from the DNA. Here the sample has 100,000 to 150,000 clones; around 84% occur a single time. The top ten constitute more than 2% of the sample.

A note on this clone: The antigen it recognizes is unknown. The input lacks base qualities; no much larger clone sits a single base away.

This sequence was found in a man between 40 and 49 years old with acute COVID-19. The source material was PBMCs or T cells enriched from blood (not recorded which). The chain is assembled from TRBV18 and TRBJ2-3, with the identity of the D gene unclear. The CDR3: CASSLREVDTQYF. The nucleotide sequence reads TGTGCCAGCTCACTGAGAGAAGTAGATACGCAGTATTTT.